What follows are 9 T cell receptor beta chains derived from one specimen sequenced in a study of T cell repertoires in cytomegalovirus infection. TCRdb fed the reads into MiXCR, producing one record per CDR3 protein. The sample records tens of thousands of distinct CDR3 sequences, 4% being singletons. The material sequenced was PBMCs. These TCRs come from a human donor in good health (CMV status not recorded). Some clones in this sample may be carry-over from other donors' samples.

This clonotype was picked up many times. This rearrangement joins TRBV7-2 to TRBJ2-7; D is ambiguous. The CDR3 length is 16 residues. Germline V gene data show CDR1 as SGHTA and CDR2 as FQGNSA. V gave up 5 bases and J gave up 3 bases, with 20 bases separating them. As DNA, the CDR3 is TGTGCCAGCAGCCCGACCTGGAGCGATTCGAACTACGAGCAGTACTTC. This translates into CASSPTWSDSNYEQYF. The full variable domain, rest sourced from reference TRBV7-2 and TRBJ2-7, is GAGVSQSPSNKVTEKGKDVELRCDPISGHTALYWYRQSLGQGLEFLIYFQGNSAPDKSGLPSDRFSAERTGGSVSTLTIQRTQQEDSAVYLCASSPTWSDSNYEQYFGPGTRLTVT.

In this sample, this clonotype turned up many times. The chain uses TRBV7-6 and TRBJ2-1; D is undetermined. This CDR3 is built from 12 residues. The V gene's germline CDR1 is SGHVS and CDR2 FNYEAQ. Trimming cost V 1 base and J 6 bases, with 4 bases left between them. The chain's CDR3 is CASSLGSNEQFF. In DNA form, the CDR3 reads TGTGCCAGCAGCTTAGGTTCCAATGAGCAGTTCTTC.

This clonotype was counted only a few times. The gene calls are TRBV25-1 and TRBJ1-6; D call uncertain. The CDR3 spans 13 residues. Germline V gene sequence: CDR1 MGHDK, CDR2 SYGVNS. The V end was cut by 6 bases, the J end by 11 bases, with 14 bases between. The CDR3 nucleotides read TGTGCCAGCAGCGGGTCTCTGGGCGCACCCCTCCACTTT. It codes for CASSGSLGAPLHF. The full variable domain, completed using reference TRBV25-1 and TRBJ1-6, is EADIYQTPRYLVIGTGKKITLECSQTMGHDKMYWYQQDPGMELHLIHYSYGVNSTEKGDLSSESTVSRIRTEHFPLTLESARPSHTSQYLCASSGSLGAPLHFGNGTRLTVT.

This clonotype came up many times. The chain recombines TRBV10-3 with TRBJ2-7; D possibly corresponds to TRBD2 (5 bases). This CDR3 spans 14 amino acids. Germline lookup yields CDR1 ENHRY and CDR2 SYGVKD. Trimming cost V 0 bases and J 2 bases, with 8 bases left between them. CDR3 in amino acids: CAISESSGPYEQYF. In DNA form, the CDR3 reads TGTGCCATCAGTGAGTCGAGCGGACCCTACGAGCAGTACTTC.

This clonotype was recorded at least ten times. The chain carries TRBV7-2 and TRBJ1-1; TRBD1 agrees at 7 bases. The length of the CDR3 is 14 residues. Germline trimming cut 5 bases from V and 3 bases from J; bases unmatched to any gene: 6. Germline assignment: CDR1 SGHTA and CDR2 FQGNSA. CDR3 sequence reads: CASSLNRGYTEAFF. The CDR3 nucleotides are TGTGCCAGCAGCCTCAACAGGGGATACACTGAAGCTTTCTTT.

This clonotype was seen many times. In nucleotides, the CDR3 is TGTGCCAGCACCTACACCGGGGAGCTGTTTTTT. Protein: CASTYTGELFF. The rearrangement links TRBV12-3 or TRBV12-4 to TRBJ2-2; D not certain. The CDR3 loop spans 11 amino acids. The V gene lost 7 bases and the J gene lost 3 bases, with 3 bases spanning the gap.

There are many counts of this clonotype. The V gene is TRBV11-2, the J gene TRBJ1-1; D is perhaps TRBD1 (5 bases). Per germline, CDR1 SGHAT and CDR2 FQNNGV. There are 15 residues in the CDR3. The V and J ends lost 0 bases and 5 bases respectively, with 13 bases between them. The CDR3 DNA follows: TGTGCCAGCAGCTTAGATCAGGGTCGGATTACTGAAGCTTTCTTT. It translates to CASSLDQGRITEAFF.

This clonotype has a count of ten or more. The V call is TRBV7-2, the J call TRBJ2-4; 10 nucleotides align to TRBD2. The length of the CDR3 is 14 residues. Germline V lookup: CDR1 SGHTA, CDR2 FQGNSA. J was trimmed by 4 bases and V by 3 bases; bases with no gene match: 0. CDR3: CASSFSGGKNIQYF. CDR3 nucleotide sequence: TGTGCCAGCAGCTTTAGCGGGGGGAAAAACATTCAGTACTTC.

This clonotype was seen ten or more times. The V gene is TRBV7-2, the J gene TRBJ2-7; D ambiguous. Germline CDR1 reads SGHTA; CDR2 reads FQGNSA. The CDR3 sequence is 14 residues long. Trimming took 1 base from V and 5 from J, leaving 12 bases between them. CDR3 sequence reads: CASSLVALSHEQYF. CDR3 nucleotide sequence: TGTGCCAGCAGCTTAGTGGCTCTTTCCCACGAGCAGTACTTC. The variable domain in full, with the rest retrieved from reference TRBV7-2 and TRBJ2-7, is GAGVSQSPSNKVTEKGKDVELRCDPISGHTALYWYRQSLGQGLEFLIYFQGNSAPDKSGLPSDRFSAERTGGSVSTLTIQRTQQEDSAVYLCASSLVALSHEQYFGPGTRLTVT.